A selection of T cell receptor beta chains follows, all from one sample in a study of blood T cell repertoires in COVID-19. The assay was immunoSEQ multiplex PCR, and TCRdb's table has in-frame clones only and misses some. The sample has some 100,000 clones; 86% are singletons. Source material: peripheral blood. The receptors here all came from a human donor in a cohort sampled during active COVID-19. The CDR3 runs from the conserved cysteine through the conserved F or W. Fields, in order: D gene, clone size, V gene, J gene, CDR3 DNA, CDR3 protein. D genes are given only for firm matches. Size is omitted from some rows. Given values are once, few, many or a class for expanded clones.

d_call: NA; clone_size: NA; v_call: TRBV5-1; j_call: TRBJ1-6; cdr3_nt: TGCGCCAGCAGCTTGGAAGGGGTGAAGAATTCACCCCTCCACTTT; cdr3_aa: CASSLEGVKNSPLHF
d_call: NA; clone_size: NA; v_call: TRBV7-2; j_call: TRBJ1-5; cdr3_nt: TGTGCCAGCAGCTTAGGTTTCCAGATGTCAGGTCAGCCCCAGCATTTT; cdr3_aa: CASSLGFQMSGQPQHF
d_call: NA; clone_size: NA; v_call: TRBV9; j_call: TRBJ1-1; cdr3_nt: TGTGCCAGCAGCGATAGACCGGGAGCCGAAGCTTTCTTT; cdr3_aa: CASSDRPGAEAFF
d_call: TRBD1; clone_size: NA; v_call: TRBV7-2; j_call: TRBJ2-7; cdr3_nt: TGTGCCAGCAGCTTCGATGTAGGGGGCTACTACGAGCAGTACTTC; cdr3_aa: CASSFDVGGYYEQYF
d_call: TRBD1; clone_size: NA; v_call: TRBV7-2; j_call: TRBJ1-3; cdr3_nt: TGTGCCAGCAGTCAGGGGGCCAGTCGTTCTGGAAACACCATATATTTT; cdr3_aa: CASSQGASRSGNTIYF
d_call: TRBD1; clone_size: NA; v_call: TRBV29-1; j_call: TRBJ1-1; cdr3_nt: TGCAGCGTTCGGACAGGGGTTATCATGAACACTGAAGCTTTCTTT; cdr3_aa: CSVRTGVIMNTEAFF
d_call: TRBD1; clone_size: NA; v_call: TRBV7-2; j_call: TRBJ2-2; cdr3_nt: TGTGCCAGCAGCTCACGAAAACCGGGACAGGGGAACACCGGGGAGCTGTTTTTT; cdr3_aa: CASSSRKPGQGNTGELFF
d_call: NA; clone_size: NA; v_call: TRBV27; j_call: TRBJ1-1; cdr3_nt: TGTGCCAGCAGTTTAAGCGACAGGAACACTGAAGCTTTCTTT; cdr3_aa: CASSLSDRNTEAFF
d_call: NA; clone_size: once; v_call: TRBV5-6; j_call: TRBJ1-2; cdr3_nt: TGTGCCAGCAGCTTGGGGCGGGGGTTCGGCTATGGCTACACCTTC; cdr3_aa: CASSLGRGFGYGYTF
d_call: NA; clone_size: NA; v_call: TRBV2; j_call: TRBJ2-6; cdr3_nt: TGTGCCAGCAGTGAAGCGTCGGGGGCCAACGTCCTGACTTTC; cdr3_aa: CASSEASGANVLTF
d_call: TRBD1; clone_size: NA; v_call: TRBV28; j_call: TRBJ1-2; cdr3_nt: TGTGCCAGCAGCCGAAGACAGGGTTTCAACTATGGCTACACCTTC; cdr3_aa: CASSRRQGFNYGYTF
d_call: NA; clone_size: NA; v_call: TRBV19; j_call: TRBJ2-2; cdr3_nt: TGTGCCAGTAGTATTCTCGGGGGTTCGAACACCGGGGAGCTGTTTTTT; cdr3_aa: CASSILGGSNTGELFF
d_call: NA; clone_size: NA; v_call: TRBV11-2; j_call: TRBJ2-7; cdr3_nt: TGTGCCAGCAGTCAACAGGCAGGGATCACCTACGAGCAGTACTTC; cdr3_aa: CASSQQAGITYEQYF
d_call: NA; clone_size: NA; v_call: TRBV7-6; j_call: TRBJ2-5; cdr3_nt: TGTGCCAGCAGCTTCAGCGCAGGGGTAGAGACCCAGTACTTC; cdr3_aa: CASSFSAGVETQYF
d_call: NA; clone_size: NA; v_call: TRBV7-2; j_call: TRBJ2-5; cdr3_nt: TGTGCCAGCAGCTTTAGGACAGAGATTCAAGAGACCCAGTACTTC; cdr3_aa: CASSFRTEIQETQYF
d_call: TRBD2; clone_size: NA; v_call: TRBV7-8; j_call: TRBJ2-7; cdr3_nt: TGTGCCAGCAGCTGGGCGTTCGGACTAGCGGGGGGCGAGCAGTACTTC; cdr3_aa: CASSWAFGLAGGEQYF
d_call: NA; clone_size: NA; v_call: TRBV7-7; j_call: TRBJ2-7; cdr3_nt: TGTGCCAGCAGCCAAGGAGAGGGCGAGCAGTACTTC; cdr3_aa: CASSQGEGEQYF
d_call: TRBD2; clone_size: NA; v_call: TRBV9; j_call: TRBJ2-1; cdr3_nt: TGTGCCAGCAGCGTAGGGACTAGCGGAAGCTCCTACAATGAGCAGTTCTTC; cdr3_aa: CASSVGTSGSSYNEQFF
d_call: NA; clone_size: once; v_call: TRBV5-8; j_call: TRBJ2-3; cdr3_nt: TGTGCCAGCAGCTTGGATGTCGGGACAGATACGCAGTATTTT; cdr3_aa: CASSLDVGTDTQYF
d_call: NA; clone_size: NA; v_call: TRBV6-5; j_call: TRBJ1-4; cdr3_nt: TGTGCCAGCAGTTACTCCCCCGGGGGAACTAATGAAAAACTGTTTTTT; cdr3_aa: CASSYSPGGTNEKLFF
d_call: TRBD1; clone_size: NA; v_call: TRBV19; j_call: TRBJ1-4; cdr3_nt: TGTGCCAGTAGGAGAGGGGACAGAAATGAAAAACTGTTTTTT; cdr3_aa: CASRRGDRNEKLFF
d_call: NA; clone_size: NA; v_call: TRBV30; j_call: TRBJ1-1; cdr3_nt: TGTGCCTGGAGCACCCGGGGGGACTCTGAAGCTTTCTTT; cdr3_aa: CAWSTRGDSEAFF
d_call: TRBD1; clone_size: NA; v_call: TRBV25-1; j_call: TRBJ2-5; cdr3_nt: TGTGCCAGCAGTGAATATATCGCAGGGGGCCCAGAGACCCAGTACTTC; cdr3_aa: CASSEYIAGGPETQYF
d_call: NA; clone_size: few; v_call: TRBV19; j_call: TRBJ1-4; cdr3_nt: TGTGCCAGTAGACGGAGGGAGGACGAAAAACTGTTTTTT; cdr3_aa: CASRRREDEKLFF
d_call: TRBD1; clone_size: many; v_call: TRBV19; j_call: TRBJ1-5; cdr3_nt: TGTGCCAGTGCCCTACAGGGGGCAGGCAATCAGCCCCAGCATTTT; cdr3_aa: CASALQGAGNQPQHF
d_call: TRBD2; clone_size: NA; v_call: TRBV5-4; j_call: TRBJ2-1; cdr3_nt: TGTGCCAGCGGGACTAGGGAGAGAAATGAGCAGTTCTTC; cdr3_aa: CASGTRERNEQFF
d_call: NA; clone_size: once; v_call: TRBV29-1; j_call: TRBJ1-2; cdr3_nt: TGCAGCGTTGAAGTGGGCAGCTATGGCTACACCTTC; cdr3_aa: CSVEVGSYGYTF
d_call: NA; clone_size: NA; v_call: TRBV25-1; j_call: TRBJ1-2; cdr3_nt: TGTGCCAGCAGTGAATATGACAGTCAACCCTATGGCTACACCTTC; cdr3_aa: CASSEYDSQPYGYTF
d_call: NA; clone_size: NA; v_call: TRBV2; j_call: TRBJ1-5; cdr3_nt: TGTGCCAGCAGATCGGAGGGCGGTTATCAGCCCCAGCATTTT; cdr3_aa: CASRSEGGYQPQHF
d_call: TRBD2; clone_size: NA; v_call: TRBV6-5; j_call: TRBJ2-1; cdr3_nt: TGTGCCAGCAGCCCCCTTAGCGGGAGGTACAATGAGCAGTTCTTC; cdr3_aa: CASSPLSGRYNEQFF
d_call: NA; clone_size: few; v_call: TRBV18; j_call: TRBJ1-1; cdr3_nt: TGTGCCAGCTCCCCTACGTCGAACACTGAAGCTTTCTTT; cdr3_aa: CASSPTSNTEAFF
d_call: TRBD1; clone_size: once; v_call: TRBV28; j_call: TRBJ1-5; cdr3_nt: TGTGCCAGCCGTCCCGGGACAGGGGACAATCAGCCCCAGCATTTT; cdr3_aa: CASRPGTGDNQPQHF
d_call: NA; clone_size: NA; v_call: TRBV27; j_call: TRBJ1-1; cdr3_nt: TGTGCCAGCAGTTTATCCAGGGACACTGAAGCTTTCTTT; cdr3_aa: CASSLSRDTEAFF
d_call: TRBD2; clone_size: NA; v_call: TRBV5-6; j_call: TRBJ2-1; cdr3_nt: TGTGCCAGCAGCCTGGCCGGGACTAGCGGACACAATGAGCAGTTCTTC; cdr3_aa: CASSLAGTSGHNEQFF
d_call: TRBD1; clone_size: once; v_call: TRBV18; j_call: TRBJ2-7; cdr3_nt: TGTGCCAGCTCCCCAGGGACAGAAAATCGGGAGCAGTACTTC; cdr3_aa: CASSPGTENREQYF
d_call: NA; clone_size: NA; v_call: TRBV20-1; j_call: TRBJ2-5; cdr3_nt: TGCAGTGCTAGTTCGGGGATGGTGGAGACCCAGTACTTC; cdr3_aa: CSASSGMVETQYF
d_call: TRBD2; clone_size: NA; v_call: TRBV5-6; j_call: TRBJ2-7; cdr3_nt: TGTGCCAGCAGCTTGGAGCTTAGCGGGCTGAGCTACGAGCAGTACTTC; cdr3_aa: CASSLELSGLSYEQYF
d_call: NA; clone_size: NA; v_call: TRBV7-2; j_call: TRBJ2-7; cdr3_nt: TGTGCCAGCAGCTCCCTAGGCCCTGGTAACGAGCAGTACTTC; cdr3_aa: CASSSLGPGNEQYF
d_call: NA; clone_size: NA; v_call: TRBV7-2; j_call: TRBJ2-1; cdr3_nt: TGTGCCAGCAGCTACCGAATGGGGGGTGAGCAGTTCTTC; cdr3_aa: CASSYRMGGEQFF
d_call: NA; clone_size: NA; v_call: TRBV14; j_call: TRBJ2-7; cdr3_nt: TGTGCCAGCAGCGCCTACCGGTCACTGACCTACGAGCAGTACTTC; cdr3_aa: CASSAYRSLTYEQYF
d_call: NA; clone_size: NA; v_call: TRBV7-9; j_call: TRBJ1-2; cdr3_nt: TGTGCCAGCAGCACAGGACAGACGAACTATGGCTACACCTTC; cdr3_aa: CASSTGQTNYGYTF
d_call: NA; clone_size: NA; v_call: TRBV29-1; j_call: TRBJ2-7; cdr3_nt: TGCAGCGTTGCGACTTCGGGCTACGAGCAGTACTTC; cdr3_aa: CSVATSGYEQYF